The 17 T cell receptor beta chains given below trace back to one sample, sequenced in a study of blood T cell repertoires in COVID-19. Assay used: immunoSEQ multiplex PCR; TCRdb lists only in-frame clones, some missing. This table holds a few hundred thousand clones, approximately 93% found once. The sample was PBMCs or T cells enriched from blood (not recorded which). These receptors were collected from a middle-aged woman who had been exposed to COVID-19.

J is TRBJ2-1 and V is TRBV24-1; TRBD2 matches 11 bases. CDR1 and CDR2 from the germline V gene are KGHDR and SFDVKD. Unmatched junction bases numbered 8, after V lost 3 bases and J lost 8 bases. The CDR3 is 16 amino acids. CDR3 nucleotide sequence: TGTGCCACCAGTGATCCACTAGCGGGAGTCATCCATGAGCAGTTCTTC. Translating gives CATSDPLAGVIHEQFF.

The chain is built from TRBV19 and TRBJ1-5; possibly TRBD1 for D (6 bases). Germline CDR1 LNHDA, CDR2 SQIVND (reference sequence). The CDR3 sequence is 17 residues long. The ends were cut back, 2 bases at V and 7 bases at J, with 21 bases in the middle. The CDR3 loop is CASSIRTTGNLGQPQHF. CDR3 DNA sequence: TGTGCCAGTAGTATACGTACCACAGGGAATCTGGGCCAGCCCCAGCATTTT.

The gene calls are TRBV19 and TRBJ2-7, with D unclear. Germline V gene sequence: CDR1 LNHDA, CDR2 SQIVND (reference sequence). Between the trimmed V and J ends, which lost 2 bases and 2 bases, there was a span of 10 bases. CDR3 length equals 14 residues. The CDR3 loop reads CASSIYGPPYEQYF. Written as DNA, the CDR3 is TGTGCCAGTAGTATATATGGCCCCCCCTACGAGCAGTACTTC.

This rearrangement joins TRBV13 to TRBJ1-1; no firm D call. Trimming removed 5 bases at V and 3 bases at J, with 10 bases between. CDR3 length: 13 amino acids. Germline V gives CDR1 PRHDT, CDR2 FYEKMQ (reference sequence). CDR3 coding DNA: TGTGCCAGCAGCCCCACCGCGGACACTGAAGCTTTCTTT. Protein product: CASSPTADTEAFF.

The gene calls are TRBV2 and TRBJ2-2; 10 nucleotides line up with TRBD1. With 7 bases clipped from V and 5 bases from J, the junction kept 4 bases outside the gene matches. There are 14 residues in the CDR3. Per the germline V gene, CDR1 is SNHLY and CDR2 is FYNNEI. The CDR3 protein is CASNDRGLTGELFF. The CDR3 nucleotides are TGTGCCAGCAACGACAGGGGGCTAACCGGGGAGCTGTTTTTT.

In nucleotides, the CDR3 is TGCGCCAGCAGCTCCCGGGGACAACCAGACACAGATACGCAGTATTTT. The encoded protein is CASSSRGQPDTDTQYF. V gene TRBV5-1 combines with J gene TRBJ2-3, with D perhaps matching TRBD1 (6 bases). There are 16 residues in the CDR3. V lost 3 bases and J 2 bases, leaving 16 bases between the germline ends. CDR1 SGHRS and CDR2 YFSETQ come from the germline V gene.

CDR3 nucleotides: TGCGCCAGCAGCACTTCTGGACAGCTCCTAAACACCATATATTTT. This encodes CASSTSGQLLNTIYF. The V call is TRBV5-1, the J call TRBJ1-3, with a tentative D call TRBD1 (6 bases). This CDR3 comprises 15 residues. The ends were cut back, 4 bases at V and 6 bases at J, with 17 bases in the middle. Germline loops: CDR1 SGHRS, CDR2 YFSETQ.

The CDR3 sequence is CASSLGTTNEQFF. For the CDR3, the DNA is TGTGCCAGCAGTTTAGGGACTACCAATGAGCAGTTCTTC. This chain uses TRBV27 with TRBJ2-1; 7 positions agree with TRBD2. CDR1 and CDR2 from the germline V gene are MNHEY and SMNVEV (reference sequence). Trimming cost V 2 bases and J 6 bases; bases outside gene matches: 1. The CDR3 has 13 amino acids.

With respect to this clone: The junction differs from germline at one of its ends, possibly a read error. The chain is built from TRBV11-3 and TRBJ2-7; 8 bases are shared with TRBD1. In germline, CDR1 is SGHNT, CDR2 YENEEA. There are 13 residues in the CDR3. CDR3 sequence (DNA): TGTGCCAGCAGATTAGACAGGGGCTACGAGCAGTACTTC. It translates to CASRLDRGYEQYF.

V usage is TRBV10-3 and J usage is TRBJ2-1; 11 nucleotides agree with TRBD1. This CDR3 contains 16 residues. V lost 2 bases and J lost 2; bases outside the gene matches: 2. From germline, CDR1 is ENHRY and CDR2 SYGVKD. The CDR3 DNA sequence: TGTGCCATCAGTGAGGGACAGGGGGCGACCTACAATGAGCAGTTCTTC. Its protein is CAISEGQGATYNEQFF.

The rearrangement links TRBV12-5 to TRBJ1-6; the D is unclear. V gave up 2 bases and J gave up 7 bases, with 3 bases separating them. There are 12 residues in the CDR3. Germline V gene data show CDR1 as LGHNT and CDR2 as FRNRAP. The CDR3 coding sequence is TGTGCTAGTGGTTTGCTAAATTCACCCCTCCACTTT. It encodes CASGLLNSPLHF.

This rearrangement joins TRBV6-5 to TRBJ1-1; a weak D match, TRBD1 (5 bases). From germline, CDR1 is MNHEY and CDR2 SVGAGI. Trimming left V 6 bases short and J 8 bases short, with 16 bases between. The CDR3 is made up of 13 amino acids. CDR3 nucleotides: TGTGCCAGCAGAGACAGTCCCCCAAGAGAAGCTTTCTTT. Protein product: CASRDSPPREAFF.

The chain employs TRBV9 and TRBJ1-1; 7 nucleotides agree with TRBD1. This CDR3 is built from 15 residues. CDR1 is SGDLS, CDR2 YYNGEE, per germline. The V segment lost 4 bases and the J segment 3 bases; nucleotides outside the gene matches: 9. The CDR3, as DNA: TGTGCCAGCAGCCCAATCCGGGACAGCTACACTGAAGCTTTCTTT. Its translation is CASSPIRDSYTEAFF.

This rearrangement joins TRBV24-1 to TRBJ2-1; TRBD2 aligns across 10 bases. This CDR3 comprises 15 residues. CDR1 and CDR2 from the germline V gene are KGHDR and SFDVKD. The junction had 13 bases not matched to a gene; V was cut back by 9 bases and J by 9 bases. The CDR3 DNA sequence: TGTGCCACCGCACCCGGGACTAGCGAGAGGCCTGAGCAGTTCTTC. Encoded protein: CATAPGTSERPEQFF.

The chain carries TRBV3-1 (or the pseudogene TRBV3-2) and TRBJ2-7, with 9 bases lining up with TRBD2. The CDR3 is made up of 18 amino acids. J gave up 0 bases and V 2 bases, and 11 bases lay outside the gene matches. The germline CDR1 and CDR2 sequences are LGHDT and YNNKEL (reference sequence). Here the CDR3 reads CASSQRGRGLALSYEQYF. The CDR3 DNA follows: TGTGCCAGCAGCCAACGGGGCAGAGGACTAGCGCTCTCCTACGAGCAGTACTTC.

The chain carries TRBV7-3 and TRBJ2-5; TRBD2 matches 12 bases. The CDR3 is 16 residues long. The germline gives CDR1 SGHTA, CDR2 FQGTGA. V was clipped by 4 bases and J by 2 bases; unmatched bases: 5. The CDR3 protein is CASSSGLAGPQETQYF. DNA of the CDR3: TGTGCCAGCAGCTCCGGACTAGCGGGACCTCAAGAGACCCAGTACTTC.

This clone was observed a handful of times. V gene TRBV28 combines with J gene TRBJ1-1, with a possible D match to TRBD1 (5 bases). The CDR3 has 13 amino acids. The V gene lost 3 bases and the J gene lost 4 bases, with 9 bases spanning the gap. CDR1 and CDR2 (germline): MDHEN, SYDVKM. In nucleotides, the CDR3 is TGTGCCAGCAGTTTCGGGGGTATCACTGAAGCTTTCTTT. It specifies CASSFGGITEAFF.